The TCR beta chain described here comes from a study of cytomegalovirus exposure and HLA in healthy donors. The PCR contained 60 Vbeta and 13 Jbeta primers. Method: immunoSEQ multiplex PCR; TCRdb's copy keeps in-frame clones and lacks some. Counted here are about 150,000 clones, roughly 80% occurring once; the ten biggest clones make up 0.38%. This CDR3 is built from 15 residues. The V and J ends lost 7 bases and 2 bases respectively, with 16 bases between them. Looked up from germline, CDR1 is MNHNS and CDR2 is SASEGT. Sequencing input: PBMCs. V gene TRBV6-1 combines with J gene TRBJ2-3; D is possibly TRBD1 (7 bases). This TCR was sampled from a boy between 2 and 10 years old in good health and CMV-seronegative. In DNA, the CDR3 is TGTGCCAGCAACCCCCAGGGGGGAATCACAGATACGCAGTATTTT. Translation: CASNPQGGITDTQYF.